A selection of T cell receptor beta chains follows, all from one sample in a study of human T cells and chemical hapten exposure. TCRdb recomputed calls from the RACE reads with MiXCR, one row per CDR3 protein. In the table there are roughly 50,000 distinct CDR3 sequences, 8% to 13% of which are singletons. The sequencing here drew on whole blood, taken in connection with sensitization to the hapten diphenylcyclopropenone (DPC). The source of these receptors is a woman in her forties with alopecia areata. Some clones in this sample may be carry-over from other donors' samples. Each CDR3 is given with its conserved first and last residue. A D gene is named only where the DNA matches it firmly. Some rows have no size entry. The others give once, few or many, or a class for an expanded clone.

size,J,D,V,DNA,CDR3
many,TRBJ2-7,TRBD2,TRBV2,TGTGCCAGCAGTTGGACTAGCGGGGGCCCTTCCGAGCAGTACTTC,CASSWTSGGPSEQYF
NA,TRBJ2-3,NA,TRBV6-5,TGTGCCAGCAGTTACTCGAGCCCGAGCACAGATACGCAGTATTTT,CASSYSSPSTDTQYF
many,TRBJ1-2,NA,TRBV18,TGTGCCAGCTCACCACGGGAAATCTCTTTTTGGCGCTACACCTTC,CASSPREISFWRYTF
few,TRBJ2-7,TRBD2,TRBV7-9,TGTGCCAGCAGCCCCGCTACCGGGGGGTACTCCTACGAGCAGTACTTC,CASSPATGGYSYEQYF
few,TRBJ2-3,NA,TRBV29-1,TGCACCGTGGGGGCGCGCCCAGATACGCAGTATTTT,CTVGARPDTQYF
NA,TRBJ1-6,NA,TRBV4-3,TGCGCCAGCAGCCAAGAACGGGGGTCGAGGTCACCCCTCCACTTT,CASSQERGSRSPLHF
many,TRBJ1-6,TRBD1,TRBV20-1,TGCAGTGCTTCCCGAGGGGGCGACCCGAGCTCCTATAATTCACCCCTCCACTTT,CSASRGGDPSSYNSPLHF
NA,TRBJ1-1,NA,TRBV7-9,TGTGCCAGCAGCTTAGCGCTATCCGGGGCTGAAGCTTTCTTT,CASSLALSGAEAFF
few,TRBJ2-3,TRBD2,TRBV2,TGTGCCAGCAGTGAGTCGGGACTAGAGGTTACGCAGTATTTT,CASSESGLEVTQYF
NA,TRBJ2-7,TRBD2,TRBV20-1,TGCAGTGCCAACCCTAGCGGGAGGCTCCCCTACGAGCAGTACTTC,CSANPSGRLPYEQYF
many,TRBJ1-5,NA,TRBV2,TGTGCCAGCAGTCCCCGAGGGGGCAATCAGCCCCAGCATTTT,CASSPRGGNQPQHF
NA,TRBJ2-2,NA,TRBV27,TGTGCCAGCAGTTTATCGGGTGGGGGACGTAACACCGGGGAGCTGTTTTTT,CASSLSGGGRNTGELFF
many,TRBJ1-5,NA,TRBV12-3/TRBV12-4,TGTGCCAGCAGGGCGGGGGATCAGCCCCAGCATTTT,CASRAGDQPQHF
few,TRBJ1-5,NA,TRBV5-1,TGCGCCAGCAGCGAGGGACATGGCAATCAGCCCCAGCATTTT,CASSEGHGNQPQHF
NA,TRBJ2-3,NA,TRBV7-2,TGTGCCAGCAGCTTAGCGGGGACTAGCACAGATACGCAGTATTTT,CASSLAGTSTDTQYF
many,TRBJ1-3,NA,TRBV21-1,TGTGCCAGCAGCAAACGCCCGGGAAAGACAAGCTCTGGAAACACCATATATTTT,CASSKRPGKTSSGNTIYF
NA,TRBJ2-3,TRBD2,TRBV7-8,TGTGCCAGCAGCCCGCTTAGCGGGGGTTTCACAGATACGCAGTATTTT,CASSPLSGGFTDTQYF
NA,TRBJ1-5,NA,TRBV7-6,TGTGCCAGCAGCTTAGCGTCCCGGACAGCCGATCAGCCCCAGCATTTT,CASSLASRTADQPQHF
few,TRBJ1-1,NA,TRBV3-1,TGTGCCAGCGGGGCCCCGGGCACAGGGAACACTGAAGCTTTCTTT,CASGAPGTGNTEAFF
few,TRBJ2-2,NA,TRBV19,TGTGCCAGTAGTGTTTGGGCCCAGGGGCCGAACACCGGGGAGCTGTTTTTT,CASSVWAQGPNTGELFF
few,TRBJ2-3,NA,TRBV11-2,TGTGCCAGCAGCCGCTCGGAGGGGTTGGGCAATACGCAGTATTTT,CASSRSEGLGNTQYF
few,TRBJ1-2,NA,TRBV27,TGTGCCAGCAGTTTCCGGGGGCAGGAAGGCTACACCTTC,CASSFRGQEGYTF
NA,TRBJ1-5,NA,TRBV18,TGTGCCAGCTCACCGTCAGCGGGGGGGAGCAATCAGCCCCAGCATTTT,CASSPSAGGSNQPQHF
few,TRBJ2-2,TRBD1,TRBV11-2,TGTGCCAGCAGCCCACAGGGGTCCTCCGGGGAGCTGTTTTTT,CASSPQGSSGELFF
few,TRBJ1-2,TRBD1,TRBV6-5,TGTGCCAGCACTCTAAGACAGGGGGCTATTACCTATGGCTACACCTTC,CASTLRQGAITYGYTF
NA,TRBJ1-6,NA,TRBV18,TGTGCCAGCTCATCAGGGGAACAGCAGCCCCTCCACTTT,CASSSGEQQPLHF
NA,TRBJ2-5,NA,TRBV7-9,TGTGCCAGCAGCTCCTCCCCCTCCCGAAGCCAGTACTTC,CASSSSPSRSQYF
NA,TRBJ2-2,TRBD2,TRBV19,TGTGCCAGTACACCTCCGGGACTAAACACCGGGGAGCTGTTTTTT,CASTPPGLNTGELFF
few,TRBJ1-4,NA,TRBV20-1,TGCAGTCCGACGACCTACAGCTCAACTAATGAAAAACTGTTTTTT,CSPTTYSSTNEKLFF
few,TRBJ2-5,NA,TRBV20-1,TGCAGTGCCCCGATCGGGGGAGGAGAGACCCAGTACTTC,CSAPIGGGETQYF
NA,TRBJ2-7,NA,TRBV20-1,TGCAGTGTCCCCCACGCGGCTTCCTACGAGCAGTACTTC,CSVPHAASYEQYF
few,TRBJ2-7,NA,TRBV19,TGTGCCAGTAGTATGGAGGTTCGGTCCTACGAGCAGTACTTC,CASSMEVRSYEQYF
few,TRBJ2-7,TRBD1,TRBV6-1,TGTGCCAGCAGTGAAGCCCGAAGCCCGGGGACAGGACGGTACGAGCAGTACTTC,CASSEARSPGTGRYEQYF
NA,TRBJ2-3,NA,TRBV12-3/TRBV12-4,TGTGCCAGCAGTTTTGACCCATACACAGATACGCAGTATTTT,CASSFDPYTDTQYF
many,TRBJ1-1,NA,TRBV5-1,TGCGCCAGCAGCTTGTACGCTGGCTCGAACACTGAAGCTTTCTTT,CASSLYAGSNTEAFF
many,TRBJ1-5,TRBD1,TRBV28,TGTGCCAGCAGTTTATCGGCAAGACAGGGGAGGGCGAATCAGCCCCAGCATTTT,CASSLSARQGRANQPQHF
NA,TRBJ2-7,NA,TRBV3-1,TGTGCCACCGCTAACTTGGACGAGCAGTACTTC,CATANLDEQYF
few,TRBJ1-2,NA,TRBV29-1,TGCAGCGTCAGGGACGCGGACGGCTACACCTTC,CSVRDADGYTF
NA,TRBJ2-2,NA,TRBV11-2,TGTGCCAGCAGCTTGGCCCTGACTAGGTCCAACACCGGGGAGCTGTTTTTT,CASSLALTRSNTGELFF
many,TRBJ1-4,NA,TRBV2,TGTGCCAGCAGCCCTACAGGTTGGGTTCGCGAAAAACTGTTTTTT,CASSPTGWVREKLFF
many,TRBJ2-1,NA,TRBV28,TGTGCCAGCGGTCCCGGGGATCGGAATGAGCAGTTCTTC,CASGPGDRNEQFF
few,TRBJ2-3,NA,TRBV5-1,TGCGCCAGCAGCTTGGAGCCAGCCACCCACACAGATACGCAGTATTTT,CASSLEPATHTDTQYF
few,TRBJ1-1,NA,TRBV6-6,TGTGCCAGCAGGACACCGACAGAGCTTAATATGAACACTGAAGCTTTCTTT,CASRTPTELNMNTEAFF
few,TRBJ2-2,NA,TRBV18,TGTGCCAGCTCACCTACGTGGCAGATGAACACCGGGGAGCTGTTTTTT,CASSPTWQMNTGELFF
NA,TRBJ1-1,NA,TRBV6-5,TGTGCCAGCAGTTACTCGAGCTTGAACACTGAAGCTTTCTTT,CASSYSSLNTEAFF
NA,TRBJ2-6,TRBD1,TRBV28,TGTGCCACGACCTCAGGGGGCGCGGGGGCCAACGTCCTGACTTTC,CATTSGGAGANVLTF
NA,TRBJ2-7,NA,TRBV4-2,TGTGCCAGCAGCCCCGGTGGAGGGGCCTCCTACGAGCAGTACTTC,CASSPGGGASYEQYF
NA,TRBJ2-7,TRBD2,TRBV7-2,TGTGCCAGCAGCTCAGGACTAGCGGGGCGTTCCTCCTACGAGCAGTACTTC,CASSSGLAGRSSYEQYF
few,TRBJ2-1,TRBD2,TRBV12-3/TRBV12-4,TGTGCCAGCAGTTTGGGGGGGAACTCCTACAATGAGCAGTTCTTC,CASSLGGNSYNEQFF
few,TRBJ1-1,NA,TRBV7-9,TGTGCCAGCAGCTTGGGCAGGGAAGCTTTCTTT,CASSLGREAFF
few,TRBJ2-5,NA,TRBV28,TGTGCCACCCAACCGGTCGGGCCCCGGGAGACCCAGTACTTC,CATQPVGPRETQYF
few,TRBJ2-5,NA,TRBV29-1,TGCAGCGTTGGGGGCCGACGGGGGCTACGAGACCCAAACCAAGAGACCCAGTACTTC,CSVGGRRGLRDPNQETQYF
few,TRBJ2-5,TRBD2,TRBV19,TGTGCCAGTAGTAAACTAGCGGGAGTAGAGACCCAGTACTTC,CASSKLAGVETQYF
medium-sized,TRBJ2-1,TRBD2,TRBV20-1,TGCAGTGCTAGAGATCTGGCCAGCGGGAGCCATGAGCAGTTCTTC,CSARDLASGSHEQFF
many,TRBJ1-2,TRBD1,TRBV29-1,TGCAGCGTTGAACCCGAGCAGGGGGGCTATGGCTACACCTTC,CSVEPEQGGYGYTF